The present TCR beta chain was sequenced within a study of shared clonotypes between healthy human individuals. Overall study: Donors consisted of a couple of women and a few men between 18 and 49.

Germline CDR1 reads SEHNR; CDR2 reads FQNEAQ (reference sequence). The CDR3 is 13 residues long. V lost 0 bases to trimming and J lost 1 base, with 1 base between them. Method: immunoSEQ multiplex PCR; TCRdb's copy keeps in-frame clones and lacks some. This table holds roughly 500,000 clones, 60% to 85% found once. Sequencing was done on a sample of PBMCs. The receptor comes from a woman aged 40 to 50 in good health. Some clones in this sample may be carry-over from other donors' samples. The chain recombines TRBV7-9 with TRBJ2-1, with no clear D. The DNA of the CDR3 is TGTGCCAGCAGCTTAGCGTCCTACAATGAGCAGTTCTTC. It specifies CASSLASYNEQFF. The variable domain in full, with the rest retrieved from reference TRBV7-9 and TRBJ2-1, is DTGVSQNPRHKITKRGQNVTFRCDPISEHNRLYWYRQTLGQGPEFLTYFQNEAQLEKSRLLSDRFSAERPKGSFSTLEIQRTEQGDSAMYLCASSLASYNEQFFGPGTRLTVL.